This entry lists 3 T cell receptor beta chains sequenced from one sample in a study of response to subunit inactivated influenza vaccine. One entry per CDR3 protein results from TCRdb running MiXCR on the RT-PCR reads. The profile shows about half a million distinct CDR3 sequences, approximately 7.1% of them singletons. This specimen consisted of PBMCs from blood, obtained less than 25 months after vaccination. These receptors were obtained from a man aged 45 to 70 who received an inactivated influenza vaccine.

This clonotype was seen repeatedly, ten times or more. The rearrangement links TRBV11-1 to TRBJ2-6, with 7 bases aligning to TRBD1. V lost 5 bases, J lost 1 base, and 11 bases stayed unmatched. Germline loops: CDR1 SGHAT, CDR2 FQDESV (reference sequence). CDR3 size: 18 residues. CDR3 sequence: CASSRTGASKSGANVLTF. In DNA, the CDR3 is TGTGCCAGCAGCCGAACAGGGGCCTCGAAATCTGGGGCCAACGTCCTGACTTTC.

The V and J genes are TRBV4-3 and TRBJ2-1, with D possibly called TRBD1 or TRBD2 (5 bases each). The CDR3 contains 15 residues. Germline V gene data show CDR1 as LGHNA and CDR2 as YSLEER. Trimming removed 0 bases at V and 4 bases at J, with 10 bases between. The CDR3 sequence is CASSQDGAGYNEQFF. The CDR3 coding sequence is TGCGCCAGCAGCCAAGACGGGGCAGGGTACAATGAGCAGTTCTTC.

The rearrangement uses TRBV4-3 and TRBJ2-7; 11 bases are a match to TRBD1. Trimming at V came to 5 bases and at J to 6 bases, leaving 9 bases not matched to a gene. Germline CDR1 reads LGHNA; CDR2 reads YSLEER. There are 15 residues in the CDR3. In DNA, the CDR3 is TGCGCCAGCAGCGCAAATACCGGGACAGGGGGCGAGCAGTACTTC. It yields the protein CASSANTGTGGEQYF.